This TCR beta chain was identified in a study of blood T cell repertoires in COVID-19. The wider study: T cells, B-cell-depleted T cells, or PBMCs provided the cDNA or gDNA that served as material.

V was trimmed by 1 base and J by 8 bases, leaving 21 bases between them. Germline V lookup: CDR1 SGHNT, CDR2 YYREEE (reference sequence). The CDR3 is 16 residues long. Clones were read by immunoSEQ multiplex PCR, and TCRdb kept only the in-frame ones, dropping some. The profile covers roughly 150,000 clones, with about 90% appearing a single time and roughly 3.1% taken by the ten largest. The clonotype comes from a man aged 55 to 70 with acute or convalescent COVID-19. The sample consisted of peripheral blood. The J gene is TRBJ1-2, the V gene TRBV5-4, with D tentatively TRBD1 (6 bases). The CDR3 protein is CASSLPTQGRGRGYTF. The CDR3 DNA is TGTGCCAGCAGCTTGCCAACACAGGGCAGGGGTCGCGGCTACACCTTC.